This T cell receptor beta chain derives from a study of CD8+ T cells in alopecia areata. Whole-study findings and limits: Sequencing of scalp samples also captures resident alphabeta T cells of normal skin.

CDR1 and CDR2 from the germline V gene are LNHDA and SQIVND (reference sequence). The V gene lost 5 bases and the J gene lost 8 bases, with 16 bases spanning the gap. The CDR3 is made up of 14 amino acids. It was cDNA, reverse transcribed from extracted RNA, that served as the sequencing template. Generated by immunoSEQ multiplex PCR, the TCRdb table keeps only in-frame clones and is missing some. The table lists around 200,000 clones, around 63% of them singletons. As part of sample collection, lesional scalp punch biopsies and peripheral blood were taken from alopecia areata patients. This clone appeared a single time. Its antigen is unidentified.

This TCR came from a human donor with alopecia areata. Sequences were derived from CD4+ T cells sorted from blood, sampled at week 0. The chain couples TRBV19 to TRBJ2-1, with D perhaps matching TRBD2 (6 bases). CDR3 nucleotide sequence: TGTGCCAGTAGTCCCCAGACTAGAGGGGATGAGCAGTTCTTC. Protein sequence: CASSPQTRGDEQFF.